One sample yielded the 11 T cell receptor beta chains listed below, sequenced in a study of T cell responses to AZD1222 COVID-19 vaccine. Only in-frame clones appear in the TCRdb table, and some are missing; sequencing was by immunoSEQ multiplex PCR. The sample yields about 140,000 clones, 75% to 95% seen once. The source was peripheral blood, collected 28 days after the second dose of the MenACWY control vaccine. These receptors came from an adult who received the MenACWY meningococcal vaccine as a control.

This clone was recorded once. V usage is TRBV7-2 and J usage is TRBJ1-2; D uncertain. The CDR3 sequence is 14 residues long. The germline V gene encodes CDR1 SGHTA and CDR2 FQGNSA. The V end was cut by 1 base, the J end by 8 bases, with 14 bases between. CDR3 sequence (DNA): TGTGCCAGCAGCTTAGGCCTCTCTGAATGGGGCTACACCTTC. It encodes CASSLGLSEWGYTF.

The chain couples TRBV4-3 to TRBJ2-3; possible D gene TRBD2, 6 bases. V was cut by 4 bases and J by 2 bases, with 13 bases left in between. The germline V gene has CDR1 LGHNA and CDR2 YSLEER. This CDR3 contains 15 residues. CDR3 protein: CASSPHLAITDTQYF. CDR3 DNA: TGCGCCAGCAGCCCACACCTAGCGATCACAGATACGCAGTATTTT.

V usage is TRBV5-1 and J usage is TRBJ2-1; 8 bases agree with TRBD1. V gave up 3 bases and J gave up 5 bases; unmatched junction bases: 7. CDR1 is SGHRS and CDR2 is YFSETQ in the germline V gene. This CDR3 has 15 amino acids. The CDR3 DNA reads TGCGCCAGCAGCTCAATCGGACAGGGTCACAATGAGCAGTTCTTC. Its translation is CASSSIGQGHNEQFF.

The chain links TRBV5-1 to TRBJ1-4, with D possibly being TRBD1 (6 bases). Trimming took 2 bases from V and 8 from J, leaving 10 bases between them. The CDR3 runs 13 residues. CDR1 SGHRS and CDR2 YFSETQ come from the germline V gene. As DNA, the CDR3 is TGCGCCAGCAGCTTACAGGGTCAGGAAAAACTGTTTTTT. As protein: CASSLQGQEKLFF.

This chain links TRBV9 with TRBJ1-1; 7 nucleotides match TRBD1. The germline V gene has CDR1 SGDLS and CDR2 YYNGEE. V lost 8 bases to trimming and J lost 3 bases; unmatched junction nucleotides: 10. This CDR3 region has 14 residues. This chain's CDR3 is CASGREGAYTEAFF. In DNA form, the CDR3 reads TGTGCCAGTGGGAGGGAGGGGGCGTACACTGAAGCTTTCTTT. Full variable domain (outside the CDR3, taken from reference TRBV9 and TRBJ1-1): DSGVTQTPKHLITATGQRVTLRCSPRSGDLSVYWYQQSLDQGLQFLIQYYNGEERAKGNILERFSAQQFPDLHSELNLSSLELGDSALYFCASGREGAYTEAFFGQGTRLTVV.

The chain carries TRBV28 and TRBJ2-1; D is possibly TRBD2 (5 bases). This CDR3 has 15 residues. CDR1 is MDHEN and CDR2 is SYDVKM in the germline V gene. Trimming left V 7 bases short and J 2 bases short, with 15 bases between. CDR3 protein: CASTQPGIAYNEQFF. In nucleotides, the CDR3 is TGTGCCAGCACCCAACCCGGGATAGCCTACAATGAGCAGTTCTTC.

The chain uses TRBV6-2 or TRBV6-3 and TRBJ2-7; D is perhaps TRBD2 (6 bases). The CDR3 extends over 12 amino acids. Per the germline V gene, CDR1 is MNHEY and CDR2 is SVGEGT. V gave up 5 bases and J gave up 9 bases, with 14 bases separating them. The CDR3 is CASSGSGILQYF. CDR3 sequence (DNA): TGTGCCAGCAGTGGTAGCGGTATATTGCAGTACTTC.

This chain joins TRBV10-3 and TRBJ1-4; no definite D call. Germline CDR1 reads ENHRY; CDR2 reads SYGVKD. There are 13 residues in the CDR3. The CDR3 sequence is CAVSIDPNEKLFF. Written as DNA, the CDR3 is TGTGCGGTATCGATAGACCCTAATGAAAAACTGTTTTTT.

V and J are TRBV11-3 and TRBJ1-1; D remains unclear. This CDR3 is 13 amino acids long. The V end was cut by 2 bases, the J end by 3 bases, with 7 bases between. The V gene's germline CDR1 is SGHNT and CDR2 YENEEA. The chain's CDR3 is CASSLRHDTEAFF. CDR3 DNA sequence: TGTGCCAGCAGCTTACGACACGACACTGAAGCTTTCTTT.

The CDR3 DNA sequence: TGCGCCAGCAGCTTGGGTTCAGGGGGCGATGAGCAGTTCTTC. It specifies CASSLGSGGDEQFF. The chain is built from TRBV5-1 and TRBJ2-1; TRBD1 matches 8 bases. CDR1 is SGHRS and CDR2 is YFSETQ in the germline V gene. There are 14 residues in the CDR3. With V trimmed by 0 bases and J by 8 bases, 4 bases remained unmatched.

This clone was seen once. V gene TRBV19 combines with J gene TRBJ2-3; D might be TRBD1 (5 bases). V was shortened by 4 bases and J by 1 base, with 9 bases between the two germline ends. Looked up from germline, CDR1 is LNHDA and CDR2 is SQIVND (reference sequence). The CDR3 covers 14 residues. CDR3 coding DNA: TGTGCCAGTAGTACCCGACAGCGCACAGATACGCAGTATTTT. Amino acid sequence: CASSTRQRTDTQYF.